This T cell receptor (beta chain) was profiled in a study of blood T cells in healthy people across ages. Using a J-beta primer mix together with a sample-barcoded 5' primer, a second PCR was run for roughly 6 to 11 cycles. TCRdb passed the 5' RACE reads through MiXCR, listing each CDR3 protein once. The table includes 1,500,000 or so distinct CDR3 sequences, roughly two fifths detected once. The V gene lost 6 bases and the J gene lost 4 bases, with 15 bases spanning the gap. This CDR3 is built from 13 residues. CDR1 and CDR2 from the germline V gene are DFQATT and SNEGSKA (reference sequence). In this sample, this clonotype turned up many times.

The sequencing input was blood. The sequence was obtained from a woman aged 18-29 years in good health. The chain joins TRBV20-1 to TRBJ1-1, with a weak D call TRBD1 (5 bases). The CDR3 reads CSAPRTQGTEAFF. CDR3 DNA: TGCAGTGCGCCCCGGACTCAGGGCACTGAAGCTTTCTTT.